The text below deals with one T cell receptor (beta chain). The RNA, about 0.45 to 1 ug, was put through reverse transcription using random hexamers. Amplification of TCR beta CDR3 spanned 54 Vbeta and 13 Jbeta via immunoSEQ multiplex PCR. TCRdb fed the immunoSEQ multiplex PCR reads into MiXCR, producing one record per CDR3 protein. The sample lists approximately 190,000 distinct CDR3 sequences, 95% seen once, with around 0.16% in the top ten. The sample belongs to a study of CD8 T cells in Susac syndrome. Study background: Patients with Susac syndrome who were sequenced included more than five with active disease and eight or nine in remission. When their blood was taken, patients with Susac syndrome were therapy-naive, taking corticosteroids, or taking intravenous immunoglobulin alone.

The V segment lost 10 bases and the J segment 4 bases; nucleotides outside the gene matches: 16. CDR1 and CDR2 from the germline V gene are MDHEN and SYDVKM. The CDR3 length is 16 residues. TEMRA cells were FACS-enriched, and CD8+ and CD4+ T cells were isolated negatively. Sequencing used CD8+ T cells from PBMCs. The rearrangement uses TRBV28 and TRBJ2-7, with TRBD2 matching over 10 bases. This TCR derives from a human donor with Susac syndrome. CDR3 coding DNA: TGTGCCACCGACCTCCCTTCAGCGGGAGGGACTTACGAGCAGTACTTC. Residues: CATDLPSAGGTYEQYF.